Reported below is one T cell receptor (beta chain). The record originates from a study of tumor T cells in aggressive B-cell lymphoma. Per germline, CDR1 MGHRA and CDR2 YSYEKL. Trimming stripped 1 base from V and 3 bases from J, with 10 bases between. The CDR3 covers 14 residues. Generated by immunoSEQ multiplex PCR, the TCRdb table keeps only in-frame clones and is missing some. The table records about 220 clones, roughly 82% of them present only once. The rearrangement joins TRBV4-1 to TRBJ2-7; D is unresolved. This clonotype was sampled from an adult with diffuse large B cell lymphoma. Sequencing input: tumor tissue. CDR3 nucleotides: TGCGCCAGCAGCCAAGGGCTAGTTCTCTACGAGCAGTACTTC. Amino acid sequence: CASSQGLVLYEQYF.